This TCR beta chain was profiled in a study of blood T cell repertoires in COVID-19. At the level of the study: Researchers got acute and convalescent COVID-19 samples from the United States, Italy and Spain. T cells, B-cell-depleted T cells, or PBMCs supplied cDNA or gDNA.

Source study methods: Estimates of nucleated cell counts were drawn from the amplification of reference gene primers. TCRdb's table, derived via immunoSEQ multiplex PCR, lists solely in-frame clones and lacks some. V, J and clone size reflect that table, while D and trimming were determined from the DNA. The data show 130,000 to 150,000 clones, with more than 80% seen just once and 5% to 7.5% held by the top ten. Per germline, CDR1 MNHEY and CDR2 SVGEGT. V was trimmed by 4 bases and J by 2 bases, leaving 6 bases between them. This CDR3 comprises 12 residues. This receptor was obtained from a human donor in a cohort sampled during active COVID-19. Sequenced material: peripheral blood. The chain couples TRBV6-2 or TRBV6-3 to TRBJ2-7, with D unresolved. The CDR3 reads CASSSVTYEQYF. The CDR3 DNA reads TGTGCCAGCAGTTCGGTAACCTACGAGCAGTACTTC.